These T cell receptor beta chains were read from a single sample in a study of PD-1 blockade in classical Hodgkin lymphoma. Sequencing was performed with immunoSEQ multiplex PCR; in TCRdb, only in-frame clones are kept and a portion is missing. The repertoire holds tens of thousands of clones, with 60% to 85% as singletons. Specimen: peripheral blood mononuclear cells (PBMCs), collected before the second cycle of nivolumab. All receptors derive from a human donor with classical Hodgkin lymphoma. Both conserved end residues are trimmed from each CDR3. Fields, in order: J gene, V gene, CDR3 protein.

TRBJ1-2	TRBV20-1	SAPTDFGYT
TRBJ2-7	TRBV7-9	ASSSPLGDRGSWEQY
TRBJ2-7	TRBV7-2	ASSSAGDRADYEQY
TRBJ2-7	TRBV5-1	ASSLEGTVTYEQY
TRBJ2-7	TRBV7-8	ASSFGGTTYEQY
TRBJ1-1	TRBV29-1	SVVGGRGSTEAF
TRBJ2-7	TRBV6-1	ASSPRDRGNEQY
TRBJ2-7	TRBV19	ASSIEIGTYEQY
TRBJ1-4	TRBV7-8	ASSLLGATNEKLF
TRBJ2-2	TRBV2	ASSGQGANTGELF
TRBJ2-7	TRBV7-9	ASSRGSYEQY
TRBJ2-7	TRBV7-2	ASSSSRDEQY
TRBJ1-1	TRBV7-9	ASGGTSNTEAF
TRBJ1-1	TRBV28	ASSLTGDPEAF
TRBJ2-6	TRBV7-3	ASSRGGQSGANVLT
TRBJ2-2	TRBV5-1	ASSLGAGQNTGELF
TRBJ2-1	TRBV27	ASSALYNEQF
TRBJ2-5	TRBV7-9	ASSPATSGGVQETQY
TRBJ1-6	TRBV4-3	ASSRGQLNSPLH
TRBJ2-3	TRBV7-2	ASEERLSTDTQY
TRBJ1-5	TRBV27	ASSLERDRNQPQH
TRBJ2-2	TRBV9	ASSVRLGPVTGELF
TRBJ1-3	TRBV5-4	ASSLDSGNTIY
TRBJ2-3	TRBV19	ASSIRGGTDTQY
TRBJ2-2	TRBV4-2	ASSQVFGGRELF
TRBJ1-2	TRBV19	ASTWGGNYGYT
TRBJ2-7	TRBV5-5	ASSLAARVNEQY
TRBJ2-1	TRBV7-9	ASSSFVGGALYNEQF
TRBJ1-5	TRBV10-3	AIKGNGNQPQH
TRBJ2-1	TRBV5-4	ASSSDGDNEQF
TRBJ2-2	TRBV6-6	ASLQGAIAGELF
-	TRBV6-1	ASSEWVAYYEQY
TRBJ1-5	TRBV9	ASSVDDRPNQPQH
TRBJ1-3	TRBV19	ASGQRDSGNTIY
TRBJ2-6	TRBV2	ASLGTGPTNSGANVLT